This T cell receptor (beta chain) was sequenced during a study of response to subunit inactivated influenza vaccine. The V segment lost 5 bases and the J segment 7 bases; nucleotides outside the gene matches: 7. The CDR3 covers 14 residues. In germline, CDR1 is LGHNA, CDR2 YSLEER. TCRdb re-called the RT-PCR reads through MiXCR, storing one row per CDR3 protein. The sample shows almost 250,000 distinct CDR3 sequences, less than 15% of them seen only once. Source: non-naive T cells sorted from PBMCs, taken less than 15 days before vaccination. This receptor was taken from a man aged 50-60 years who received an inactivated influenza vaccine. The chain has TRBV4-3 and TRBJ1-1, with 10 bases identical to TRBD1. The DNA of the CDR3 is TGCGCCAGCAGCTTCGCCGGGACAGGGGTTGAAGCTTTCTTT. Translated, it gives CASSFAGTGVEAFF.